This note documents a single T cell receptor beta chain sequence. Its antigen is unidentified. V lost 1 base to trimming and J lost 5 bases; unmatched junction nucleotides: 4. This CDR3 is built from 16 residues. The germline gives CDR1 SNHLY, CDR2 FYNNEI. The source material, RNA transcripts, was used to amplify TCR beta CDR3 regions. Primed by the HTBI set, a first-round RT-PCR was run on the TCR CDR3. TCRdb passed the multiplex PCR reads through MiXCR, listing each CDR3 protein once. The sample lists about 200,000 distinct CDR3 sequences, around 20% seen once, with over 35% in the top ten. This sample was included in a study of T cells in Graves' hyperthyroidism and ophthalmopathy. Findings and limits, study-wide: Ophthalmopathy was model-predicted a median roughly 6.3 months pre-onset. Ophthalmopathy was separated from stable hyperthyroidism by a 13 V-J model.

Sequenced sample: blood. The TCR comes from a man aged 35-49 years with Graves' hyperthyroidism. V usage is TRBV2 and J usage is TRBJ2-3; TRBD2 aligns across 12 bases. The CDR3 loop reads CASSEGLAGGQDTQYF. CDR3 nucleotide sequence: TGTGCCAGCAGTGAAGGTCTAGCGGGGGGGCAAGATACGCAGTATTTT. Full variable domain (outside the CDR3, taken from reference TRBV2 and TRBJ2-3): EPEVTQTPSHQVTQMGQEVILRCVPISNHLYFYWYRQILGQKVEFLVSFYNNEISEKSEIFDDQFSVERPDGSNFTLKIRSTKLEDSAMYFCASSEGLAGGQDTQYFGPGTRLTVL.